These T cell receptor beta chains were read from a single sample in a study of blood T cell repertoires in COVID-19. Data came from immunoSEQ multiplex PCR; TCRdb stores just in-frame clones and leaves some out. The data hold roughly 140,000 clones, with around 80% observed a single time. Sequencing was performed on peripheral blood. These receptors all come from a woman aged 50 to 60 with acute or convalescent COVID-19. CDR3s include the opening cysteine and the closing phenylalanine or tryptophan. Fields, in order: V gene, clone size, J gene, D gene, CDR3 protein, CDR3 DNA. The D gene is left open where the match is weak. Not all rows give a size; the values are once, few, many and, for expanded clones, a class.

V: TRBV19
size: .
J: TRBJ2-7
D: TRBD1
CDR3: CASSRTGWTYEQYF
DNA: TGTGCCAGTTCAAGGACAGGGTGGACCTACGAGCAGTACTTC

V: TRBV3-1/TRBV3-2
size: .
J: TRBJ1-2
D: .
CDR3: CASSQDLGQGVGYTF
DNA: TGTGCCAGCAGCCAAGATCTAGGGCAGGGCGTGGGCTACACCTTC

V: TRBV12-5
size: .
J: TRBJ2-7
D: .
CDR3: CASGGGAGRLSYEQYF
DNA: TGTGCTAGTGGGGGGGGTGCGGGGCGGCTATCATACGAGCAGTACTTC

V: TRBV6-5
size: once
J: TRBJ2-3
D: .
CDR3: CASSLGLIGTDTQYF
DNA: TGTGCCAGCAGTTTAGGACTGATAGGCACAGATACGCAGTATTTT

V: TRBV4-2
size: .
J: TRBJ2-2
D: TRBD1
CDR3: CASSQPDRARGTGELFF
DNA: TGTGCCAGCAGCCAACCGGACAGGGCGAGGGGGACCGGGGAGCTGTTTTTT

V: TRBV7-9
size: .
J: TRBJ1-1
D: .
CDR3: CASSSRGLNTEAFF
DNA: TGTGCCAGCAGCTCGCGAGGGTTGAACACTGAAGCTTTCTTT

V: TRBV9
size: once
J: TRBJ2-7
D: .
CDR3: CASSVSAGPTTYEQYF
DNA: TGTGCCAGCAGCGTATCCGCAGGGCCGACAACCTACGAGCAGTACTTC

V: TRBV5-1
size: .
J: TRBJ2-7
D: .
CDR3: CASSIGQPSYEQYF
DNA: TGCGCCAGCAGCATAGGACAGCCCTCCTACGAGCAGTACTTC

V: TRBV3-1/TRBV3-2
size: .
J: TRBJ2-7
D: .
CDR3: CASSQDWRLAHEQYF
DNA: TGTGCCAGCAGCCAAGATTGGCGTCTAGCCCACGAGCAGTACTTC

V: TRBV7-7
size: .
J: TRBJ2-7
D: TRBD2
CDR3: CASSPGLAGVVEQYF
DNA: TGTGCCAGCAGCCCGGGACTAGCGGGAGTCGTCGAGCAGTACTTC

V: TRBV2
size: .
J: TRBJ1-4
D: .
CDR3: CASRLQGARNEKLFF
DNA: TGTGCCAGCCGCCTACAGGGAGCACGTAACGAAAAACTGTTTTTT

V: TRBV18
size: .
J: TRBJ1-5
D: TRBD1
CDR3: CASSLFARQGNQPQHF
DNA: TGTGCCAGCTCACTCTTCGCGCGACAGGGGAATCAGCCCCAGCATTTT

V: TRBV18
size: .
J: TRBJ1-5
D: .
CDR3: CASSPQRSNQPQHF
DNA: TGTGCCAGCTCACCACAGAGGAGTAATCAGCCCCAGCATTTT

V: TRBV7-6
size: .
J: TRBJ1-6
D: TRBD1
CDR3: CASSLWGQGTSPLHF
DNA: TGTGCCAGCAGCTTATGGGGACAGGGTACTTCACCCCTCCACTTT

V: TRBV5-5
size: .
J: TRBJ2-5
D: TRBD1
CDR3: CASSLGGQGAWETQYF
DNA: TGTGCCAGCAGCTTGGGGGGACAGGGGGCTTGGGAGACCCAGTACTTC

V: TRBV7-2
size: .
J: TRBJ1-5
D: .
CDR3: CASSSFSNQPQHF
DNA: TGTGCCAGCAGCTCCTTTAGTAATCAGCCCCAGCATTTT

V: TRBV7-3
size: once
J: TRBJ2-3
D: .
CDR3: CASSFAGNTDTQYF
DNA: TGTGCCAGCAGCTTCGCGGGAAACACAGATACGCAGTATTTT

V: TRBV19
size: .
J: TRBJ2-5
D: .
CDR3: CASSEMWGGAKETQYF
DNA: TGTGCCAGTAGTGAAATGTGGGGCGGGGCTAAAGAGACCCAGTACTTC

V: TRBV29-1
size: .
J: TRBJ1-1
D: .
CDR3: CSVGDAGYTEAFF
DNA: TGCAGCGTTGGTGATGCAGGGTACACTGAAGCTTTCTTT

V: TRBV7-9
size: .
J: TRBJ2-7
D: .
CDR3: CASSLTATYEQYF
DNA: TGTGCCAGCAGCTTGACAGCAACCTACGAGCAGTACTTC

V: TRBV6-5
size: .
J: TRBJ2-5
D: .
CDR3: CASSHRTEGETQYF
DNA: TGTGCCAGCAGTCACCGGACAGAGGGTGAGACCCAGTACTTC

V: TRBV5-1
size: .
J: TRBJ2-1
D: .
CDR3: CASSPQGHPTDEQFF
DNA: TGCGCCAGCAGCCCACAGGGACACCCGACGGACGAGCAGTTCTTC

V: TRBV5-5
size: .
J: TRBJ2-7
D: TRBD1
CDR3: CASSRTGAGREQYF
DNA: TGTGCCAGCAGCCGGACAGGGGCAGGGCGGGAGCAGTACTTC

V: TRBV7-9
size: .
J: TRBJ2-3
D: .
CDR3: CASSQTGISTDTQYF
DNA: TGTGCCAGCAGCCAGACGGGGATTAGCACAGATACGCAGTATTTT

V: TRBV4-3
size: .
J: TRBJ1-2
D: .
CDR3: CASSQDNQLLLGGYTF
DNA: TGCGCCAGCAGCCAAGATAATCAGCTATTACTCGGGGGCTACACCTTC

V: TRBV27
size: .
J: TRBJ2-7
D: TRBD1
CDR3: CASRPGQGAGEQYF
DNA: TGTGCCAGCAGACCAGGACAGGGGGCTGGCGAGCAGTACTTC

V: TRBV6-5
size: .
J: TRBJ1-5
D: TRBD1
CDR3: CASGPDRGQPQHF
DNA: TGTGCCAGCGGACCGGACAGGGGACAGCCCCAGCATTTT